This is a list of T cell receptor beta chains from one sample in a study of T-cell memory formation after mild COVID-19. TCRdb reprocessed the 5' RACE reads via MiXCR and lists one record per CDR3 protein. The sample carries 270,000 or so distinct CDR3 sequences, about 20% recorded once. The sequenced sample was PBMCs or a T cell subset sorted from them (not recorded which). The receptor source for this set is a man between 18 and 35 years old who had mild COVID-19 (a few samples of this study predate the infection). Cell type and time point are not known. CDR3s include the opening cysteine and the closing phenylalanine or tryptophan. Fields, in order: V gene, clone size, J gene, D gene, CDR3 protein, CDR3 DNA. A D gene is named only where the DNA matches it firmly. Clone size is shown for a subset of rows, as once, few, many or a class of expanded clone.

TRBV6-5	.	TRBJ1-5	.	CASRPTGRYNQPQHF	TGTGCCAGCAGGCCTACAGGGAGGTACAATCAGCCCCAGCATTTT
TRBV29-1	few	TRBJ2-2	TRBD1	CSVAGTGAGELFF	TGCAGCGTTGCGGGGACAGGGGCCGGGGAGCTGTTTTTT
TRBV7-2	few	TRBJ2-7	.	CASSFTGTYEQYF	TGTGCCAGCAGCTTTACAGGGACCTACGAGCAGTACTTC
TRBV27	few	TRBJ1-1	TRBD1	CASRTPGGFEAFF	TGTGCCAGCAGGACTCCAGGGGGCTTTGAAGCTTTCTTT
TRBV5-1	many	TRBJ2-5	.	CASSLDGETQYF	TGCGCCAGCAGCTTGGACGGGGAGACCCAGTACTTC
TRBV25-1	.	TRBJ2-5	.	CASSGAPGTGQETQYF	TGTGCCAGCAGTGGTGCCCCAGGGACGGGTCAAGAGACCCAGTACTTC
TRBV4-1	.	TRBJ1-1	.	CASSQVGEGAEAFF	TGCGCCAGCAGCCAAGTGGGGGAAGGGGCTGAAGCTTTCTTT
TRBV20-1	few	TRBJ1-3	.	CSARGPRGGNTIYF	TGCAGTGCTAGAGGCCCCAGGGGTGGAAACACCATATATTTT
TRBV25-1	.	TRBJ1-1	.	CASSEYLGQSRAFF	TGTGCCAGCAGTGAATATCTCGGACAGTCCCGAGCTTTCTTT
TRBV7-8	many	TRBJ2-3	.	CASSLFGTDTQYF	TGTGCCAGCAGCTTATTTGGCACAGATACGCAGTATTTT